The 3 T cell receptor beta chains below come from one sample, sequenced in a study of T cells after yellow fever vaccination. TCRdb reanalysed the 5' RACE reads using MiXCR and keeps one entry per CDR3 protein. The table lists hundreds of thousands of distinct CDR3 sequences, roughly 8.7% of them singletons, with 3% to 4% in the top ten. The specimen was CD4+ T cells sorted from PBMCs, collected 5 days after the yellow fever booster vaccination. These receptor sequences come from a man younger than 30 who received the YFV17D yellow fever vaccine.

This clonotype was seen a few times. The CDR3 coding sequence is TGTGCCAGCAGCTTAACAGGGGGAGGTGCGACCCAGTACTTC. This encodes CASSLTGGGATQYF. The chain links TRBV7-2 to TRBJ2-5, with 8 nucleotides matching TRBD1. Germline V gives CDR1 SGHTA, CDR2 FQGNSA. This CDR3 spans 14 amino acids. The junction had 6 bases not matched to a gene; V was cut back by 2 bases and J by 7 bases.

The chain has TRBV6-5 and TRBJ1-1; TRBD1 aligns across 11 bases. This CDR3 comprises 16 residues. CDR1 and CDR2 (germline): MNHEY, SVGAGI. V trimming: 0 bases; J trimming: 5 bases; junction bases outside the gene matches: 5. In DNA, the CDR3 is TGTGCCAGCAGTTACTCCGTAGGGACAGGGGGGACTGAAGCTTTCTTT. It is translated as CASSYSVGTGGTEAFF.

This rearrangement joins TRBV11-2 to TRBJ2-7; D gene unclear. The CDR3 totals 14 residues. Between the trimmed V and J ends, which lost 2 bases and 5 bases, there was a span of 13 bases. Per the germline V gene, CDR1 is SGHAT and CDR2 is FQNNGV. The chain's CDR3 is CASSLHSFYDEQYV. The CDR3 region has the DNA TGTGCCAGCAGCTTACACTCCTTTTATGACGAGCAGTACGTC.